A selection of T cell receptor beta chains follows, all from one sample in a study of cytomegalovirus exposure and HLA in healthy donors. The data were produced by immunoSEQ multiplex PCR, yet TCRdb's version contains in-frame clones alone and is incomplete. The sample includes some 330,000 clones, 86% of them seen just once. The sequencing input was PBMCs. All receptors come from a woman aged 18-29 years in good health and CMV-seronegative. Both conserved end residues are part of each CDR3. Each record gives: D gene, clone size, J gene, V gene, CDR3 protein, CDR3 DNA. A D gene is named only where the DNA matches it firmly. Rows may omit the clone size; those that give it use once, few, many or a size class.

- once TRBJ2-7 TRBV28 CASRSPHLYEQYF TGTGCCAGCAGGTCCCCACACCTCTACGAGCAGTACTTC
TRBD2 - TRBJ2-5 TRBV10-3 CAISESEARELYF TGTGCCATCAGTGAGTCAGAGGCGCGGGAGTTGTACTTC
TRBD1 - TRBJ2-2 TRBV4-1 CASSLLGGGTGELFF TGCGCCAGCAGCCTTCTAGGGGGCGGCACCGGGGAGCTGTTTTTT
- - TRBJ2-3 TRBV28 CASSLLQTPTDTQYF TGTGCCAGCAGTTTACTGCAAACTCCCACAGATACGCAGTATTTT
TRBD1 once TRBJ1-1 TRBV5-4 CASSSRDRVDTEAFF TGTGCCAGCAGCTCCCGGGACAGGGTGGACACTGAAGCTTTCTTT
- once TRBJ2-3 TRBV20-1 CSVHNTDTQYF TGCAGTGTGCACAACACAGATACGCAGTATTTT
- - TRBJ1-5 TRBV9 CASSEGPGPGQPQHF TGTGCCAGCAGCGAGGGCCCAGGGCCAGGTCAGCCCCAGCATTTT
- - TRBJ2-6 TRBV18 CASSPLEGANVLTF TGTGCCAGCTCACCCTTGGAGGGGGCCAACGTCCTGACTTTC
- - TRBJ2-2 TRBV25-1 CASRTGTLLTGELFF TGTGCCAGCAGAACCGGGACACTCCTAACCGGGGAGCTGTTTTTT
- once TRBJ2-7 TRBV6-5 CASSYGPYEQYF TGTGCCAGCAGTTACGGGCCCTACGAGCAGTACTTC
TRBD2 - TRBJ2-2 TRBV28 CASSLLGLAGDTGELFF TGTGCCAGCAGTTTATTGGGGCTAGCGGGAGACACCGGGGAGCTGTTTTTT